The 17 T cell receptor beta chains presented below share a single source sample, sequenced in a study of patients and donors after allogeneic stem cell transplantation. TCRdb independently ran MiXCR on the RT-PCR reads; one entry per CDR3 protein. The repertoire holds about 960,000 distinct CDR3 sequences, with 18% as singletons. The sample comprised blood, either unsorted or a sorted T cell fraction (not recorded which). These receptors were collected from a human donor who was either an allogeneic HSCT recipient or a stem cell or donor lymphocyte infusion donor (not recorded which). It is not recorded whose cells these are; they may come from a transplant donor.

This clonotype was found a few times. J is TRBJ1-2 and V is TRBV4-2; TRBD1 is a possible D gene (6 bases). Germline-derived CDR1 and CDR2 are LGHNA and YNFKEQ. CDR3 length equals 13 residues. Deletions cut 1 base from V and 8 bases from J, with 11 bases between. The CDR3 bases are TGTGCCAGCAGCCAAGCCAGTGACAGGGGCTACACCTTC. As protein: CASSQASDRGYTF.

This clonotype showed up many times. The V call is TRBV7-2, the J call TRBJ2-1, with unresolved D. CDR1 is SGHTA, CDR2 FQGNSA, per germline. The CDR3 is made up of 12 amino acids. The V and J ends lost 5 bases and 3 bases respectively, with 5 bases between them. The CDR3 coding sequence is TGTGCCAGCAGCCTAAACTACAATGAGCAGTTCTTC. Residues: CASSLNYNEQFF.

In its sample, this clonotype was seen a few times. The chain carries TRBV5-1 and TRBJ1-1, with TRBD1 matching 9 bases. Germline assignment: CDR1 SGHRS and CDR2 YFSETQ. The CDR3 consists of 19 residues. J gave up 0 bases and V 6 bases, and 18 bases lay outside the gene matches. DNA of the CDR3: TGCGCCAGCAACAAGGGTTCCGGGACAGGGAGCCTCGTGAACACTGAAGCTTTCTTT. This gives the protein CASNKGSGTGSLVNTEAFF.

This clonotype was seen ten or more times. J is TRBJ2-1 and V is TRBV10-3; the match to TRBD2 covers 16 bases. From germline, CDR1 is ENHRY and CDR2 SYGVKD. This CDR3 region has 17 residues. The trim removed 6 bases at V and 2 bases at J, leaving 4 bases unmatched. CDR3 sequence reads: CAIRGLAGGPAYNEQFF. CDR3 nucleotides: TGTGCCATCAGGGGACTAGCGGGAGGGCCTGCCTACAATGAGCAGTTCTTC.

The chain couples TRBV5-1 to TRBJ2-1; possibly TRBD2 for D (6 bases). The CDR3 spans 11 residues. Trimming took off 6 bases at V and 12 bases at J, with 13 bases between the two ends. Germline CDR1 SGHRS, CDR2 YFSETQ. The CDR3 region is CASIWAGRQFF. CDR3 in DNA: TGCGCCAGCATCTGGGCGGGACGGCAGTTCTTC.

A few counts support this clonotype. The genes are TRBV9 and TRBJ2-1, with 7 bases that match TRBD2. The germline V gene has CDR1 SGDLS and CDR2 YYNGEE. The CDR3 consists of 13 residues. After removal of 6 bases from V and 9 bases from J, the junction contained 9 bases not matched to a gene. The CDR3 region is CASTSSGGSEQFF. The CDR3 DNA follows: TGTGCCAGCACCTCATCGGGGGGTAGTGAGCAGTTCTTC.

In its sample, this clonotype was seen a few times. The V call is TRBV7-2, the J call TRBJ1-3; D gene unclear. Trimming cost V 4 bases and J 4 bases, with 17 bases left between them. The CDR3 consists of 16 residues. Germline V gene sequence: CDR1 SGHTA, CDR2 FQGNSA. The CDR3: CASSSHPSARGNTIYF. For the CDR3, the DNA is TGTGCCAGCAGCTCCCATCCTAGTGCGAGGGGAAACACCATATATTTT.

To note about this clonotype: A read error is possible here, since a much larger clone lies one base away. The V call is TRBV6-1, the J call TRBJ1-5; D is unclear. Trimming cost V 3 bases and J 0 bases, with 12 bases left between them. Germline V gives CDR1 MNHNS, CDR2 SASEGT. The CDR3 runs 16 residues. CDR3 protein: CASSDNLPVSNQPQHF. Written as DNA, the CDR3 is TGTGCCAGCAGTGACAATCTCCCAGTTAGCAATCAGCCCCAGCATTTT.

This clonotype occurred many times. The chain has TRBV5-1 and TRBJ2-2; D is ambiguous. V was trimmed by 2 bases and J by 6 bases, leaving 8 bases between them. This CDR3 comprises 13 residues. The germline V gene has CDR1 SGHRS and CDR2 YFSETQ. CDR3 in amino acids: CASSFRSPGELFF. CDR3 nucleotides: TGCGCCAGCAGCTTCCGTTCGCCCGGGGAGCTGTTTTTT.

The rearrangement joins TRBV29-1 to TRBJ2-2, with D perhaps matching TRBD1 (5 bases). Germline CDR1 is SQVTM and CDR2 is ANQGSEA. Trimming left V 4 bases short and J 0 bases short, with 9 bases between. The CDR3 sequence is 14 residues long. The CDR3 sequence: CSVADSANTGELFF. In DNA form, the CDR3 reads TGCAGCGTTGCCGACAGTGCGAACACCGGGGAGCTGTTTTTT.

The chain combines TRBV6-5 with TRBJ2-3; TRBD2 might be the D (6 bases). The germline V gene encodes CDR1 MNHEY and CDR2 SVGAGI. V was pared by 2 bases and J by 4 bases, with 10 bases between. This CDR3 comprises 14 residues. The CDR3 is CASSYLTGADTQYF. The CDR3 DNA reads as TGTGCCAGCAGTTACCTGACGGGGGCAGATACGCAGTATTTT.

The V gene is TRBV14, the J gene TRBJ2-3, with D unresolved. CDR3 length: 13 residues. Germline V gives CDR1 SGHDN, CDR2 FVKESK. V lost 1 base and J 4 bases, leaving 6 bases between the germline ends. CDR3 nucleotide sequence: TGTGCCAGCAGCCAAGTCGGAGCAGATACGCAGTATTTT. As protein: CASSQVGADTQYF.

The J gene is TRBJ1-3, the V gene TRBV18; D unclear. This CDR3 region has 16 residues. Germline CDR1 KGHSH, CDR2 LQKENI. V dropped 3 bases and J dropped 0 bases, with 12 bases sitting between them. CDR3 in DNA: TGTGCCAGCTCACCCGTGGAGTCAGGCTCTGGAAACACCATATATTTT. It encodes CASSPVESGSGNTIYF.

This clonotype was recorded many times. This chain uses TRBV20-1 with TRBJ1-5; D unresolved. The CDR3 consists of 13 residues. Germline V lookup: CDR1 DFQATT, CDR2 SNEGSKA (reference sequence). Trimming shortened V by 0 bases and J by 1 base, and 4 bases separated the two germline ends. In DNA form, the CDR3 reads TGCAGTGCTAGAGACGTCAGCAATCAGCCCCAGCATTTT. Its translation: CSARDVSNQPQHF.

The chain employs TRBV11-3 and TRBJ2-1; D tentatively fits TRBD1 or TRBD2 (5 bases each). The germline V and J ends were trimmed by 5 bases and 4 bases, with 15 bases remaining between them. CDR3 length equals 15 residues. The germline CDR1 and CDR2 sequences are SGHNT and YENEEA. In nucleotides, the CDR3 is TGTGCCAGCAGCACAACCGGGACGGATTACAATGAGCAGTTCTTC. Amino acids: CASSTTGTDYNEQFF. The full variable domain, in which reference TRBV11-3 and TRBJ2-1 provide the parts outside the CDR3, is EAGVVQSPRYKIIEKKQPVAFWCNPISGHNTLYWYLQNLGQGPELLIRYENEEAVDDSQLPKDRFSAERLKGVDSTLKIQPAELGDSAVYLCASSTTGTDYNEQFFGPGTRLTVL.

The chain links TRBV12-3 or TRBV12-4 to TRBJ1-5; D not resolved. V was cut by 3 bases and J by 10 bases, with 7 bases left in between. The CDR3 loop spans 11 amino acids. The CDR3 nucleotides read TGTGCCAGCAGTTTTGACCGACCCCAGCATTTT. Its translation is CASSFDRPQHF.

In DNA, the CDR3 is TGTGCCAGCAGCGTAGGGGGGACCTTGAACACTGAAGCTTTCTTT. This codes for CASSVGGTLNTEAFF. V is TRBV9 and J is TRBJ1-1; a weak D match, TRBD1 (5 bases). The CDR3 consists of 15 residues. Trimming cost V 0 bases and J 0 bases, with 9 bases left between them. Germline values: CDR1 SGDLS, CDR2 YYNGEE.